This entry describes one TCR beta chain. Its antigen is unknown. CDR3 length: 15 residues. The V and J ends lost 0 bases and 4 bases respectively, with 12 bases between them. CDR1 is SSHAT, CDR2 FNYEAQ, per germline (reference sequence). This specimen belongs to a study of cytomegalovirus exposure and HLA in healthy donors. General observations from the study: Productive rates of about 87% or about 30% were seen for most TCR beta V segments in an earlier analysis. The HLA-A and HLA-B alleles of most subjects were reportedly predicted accurately from TCR beta sequences. Looking again later, the authors saw that most CMV-associated TCR beta chains seemed HLA-restricted.

This PCR relied on a set of 60 Vbeta primers and 13 Jbeta primers. Clones were sequenced by immunoSEQ multiplex PCR, and TCRdb holds only the in-frame ones, with some missing. The table includes tens of thousands of clones, over 70% detected once. Input material: PBMCs. The chain links TRBV7-7 to TRBJ2-5, with a weak D call TRBD1 (5 bases). This sequence originates from a man aged 50-60 years in good health and CMV-seropositive. CDR3 coding DNA: TGTGCCAGCAGCTTAGCGGCCAGGGCGGTAGAGACCCAGTACTTC. It is translated as CASSLAARAVETQYF.